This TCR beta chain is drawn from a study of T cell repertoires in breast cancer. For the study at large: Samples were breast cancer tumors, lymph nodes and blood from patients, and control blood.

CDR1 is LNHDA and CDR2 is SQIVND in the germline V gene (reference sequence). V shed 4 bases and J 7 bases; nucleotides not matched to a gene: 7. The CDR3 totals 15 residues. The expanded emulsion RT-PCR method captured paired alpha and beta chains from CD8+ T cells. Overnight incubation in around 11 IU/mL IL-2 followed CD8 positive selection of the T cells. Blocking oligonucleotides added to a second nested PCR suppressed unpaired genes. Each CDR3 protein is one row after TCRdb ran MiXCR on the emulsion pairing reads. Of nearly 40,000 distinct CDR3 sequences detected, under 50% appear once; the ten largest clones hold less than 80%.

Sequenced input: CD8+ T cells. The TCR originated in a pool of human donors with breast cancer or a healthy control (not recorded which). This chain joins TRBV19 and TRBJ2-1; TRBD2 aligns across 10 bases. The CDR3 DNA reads TGTGCCAGTAGTACTAGCGGGAGCGCACTTAATGAGCAGTTCTTC. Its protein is CASSTSGSALNEQFF.